Described below is a single T cell receptor beta chain sequence and its context. The target of this receptor is not known. Qualities for individual bases were not recorded, and no much larger clone is one base off. This sample was included in a study of T cell changes during pregnancy in multiple sclerosis (dated 2019 in TCRdb). About the full investigation: The study examined how the T cell repertoire changed over the course of pregnancy in women with multiple sclerosis.

Library creation used the immunoSEQ multiplex PCR assay. What TCRdb holds here is the immuneACCESS table cut down to in-frame rearrangements. Part of the clones is not present; checked against another copy, under half of the missing clones reflect an unresolved V gene, and the others are unexplained. This sample is represented by more than 25,000 clones; about 89% of them were singletons. The ten top clones hold roughly 11% of the sample. CDR1 is given as MNHNS and CDR2 as SASEGT, both from the germline V gene. The V end loses 2 bases and the J end loses 7 bases, and a stretch of 18 bases separates them. The CDR3 runs 16 residues from the cysteine to the phenylalanine. The only DNA kept is the CDR3, 48 bases in frame from the first base.

The sequence derives from a female donor with multiple sclerosis, enrolled in a pregnancy study. The material sequenced was CD8+ T cells from peripheral blood mononuclear cells, taken in the third trimester of pregnancy. Recombination joined TRBV6-1 with TRBJ2-4; the best D guess is TRBD2, with 6 bases matching. The CDR3 protein sequence reads: CASSEFGRFERNIQYF. The nucleotides read TGTGCCAGCAGTGAATTTGGGAGGTTCGAAAGGAACATTCAGTACTTC.